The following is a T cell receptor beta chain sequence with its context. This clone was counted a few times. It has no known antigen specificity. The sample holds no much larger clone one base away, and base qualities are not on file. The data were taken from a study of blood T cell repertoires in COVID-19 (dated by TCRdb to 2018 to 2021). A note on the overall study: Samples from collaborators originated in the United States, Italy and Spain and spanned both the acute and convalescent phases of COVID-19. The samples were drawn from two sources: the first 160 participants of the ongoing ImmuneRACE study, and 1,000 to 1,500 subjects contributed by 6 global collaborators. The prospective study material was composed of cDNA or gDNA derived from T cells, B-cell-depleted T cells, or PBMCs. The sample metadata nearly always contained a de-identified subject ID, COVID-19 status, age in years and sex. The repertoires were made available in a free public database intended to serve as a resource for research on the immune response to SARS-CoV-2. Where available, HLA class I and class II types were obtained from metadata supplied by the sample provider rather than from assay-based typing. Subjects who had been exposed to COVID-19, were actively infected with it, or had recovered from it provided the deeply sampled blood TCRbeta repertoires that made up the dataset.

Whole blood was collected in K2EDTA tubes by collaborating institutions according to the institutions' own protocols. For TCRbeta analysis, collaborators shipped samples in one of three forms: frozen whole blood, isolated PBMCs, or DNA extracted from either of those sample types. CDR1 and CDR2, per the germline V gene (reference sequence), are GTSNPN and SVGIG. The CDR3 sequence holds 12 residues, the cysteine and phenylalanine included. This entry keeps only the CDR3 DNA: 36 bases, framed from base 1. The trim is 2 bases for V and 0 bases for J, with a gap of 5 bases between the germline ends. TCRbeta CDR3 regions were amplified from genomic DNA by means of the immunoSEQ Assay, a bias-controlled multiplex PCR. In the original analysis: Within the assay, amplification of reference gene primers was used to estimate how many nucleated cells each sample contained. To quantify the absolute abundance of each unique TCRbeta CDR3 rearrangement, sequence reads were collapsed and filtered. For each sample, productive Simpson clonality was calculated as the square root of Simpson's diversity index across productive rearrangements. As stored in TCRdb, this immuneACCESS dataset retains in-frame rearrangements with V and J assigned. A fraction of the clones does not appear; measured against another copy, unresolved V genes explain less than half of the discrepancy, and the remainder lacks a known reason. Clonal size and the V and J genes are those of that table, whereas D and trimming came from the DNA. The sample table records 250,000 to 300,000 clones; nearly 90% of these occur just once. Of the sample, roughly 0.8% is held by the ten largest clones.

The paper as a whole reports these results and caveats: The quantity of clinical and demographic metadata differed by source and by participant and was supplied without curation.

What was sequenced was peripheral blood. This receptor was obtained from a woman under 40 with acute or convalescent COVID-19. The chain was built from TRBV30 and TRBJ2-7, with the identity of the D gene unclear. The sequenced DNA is TGTGCCTGGAGTATTAGCTCCTACGAGCAGTACTTC. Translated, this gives CAWSISSYEQYF.